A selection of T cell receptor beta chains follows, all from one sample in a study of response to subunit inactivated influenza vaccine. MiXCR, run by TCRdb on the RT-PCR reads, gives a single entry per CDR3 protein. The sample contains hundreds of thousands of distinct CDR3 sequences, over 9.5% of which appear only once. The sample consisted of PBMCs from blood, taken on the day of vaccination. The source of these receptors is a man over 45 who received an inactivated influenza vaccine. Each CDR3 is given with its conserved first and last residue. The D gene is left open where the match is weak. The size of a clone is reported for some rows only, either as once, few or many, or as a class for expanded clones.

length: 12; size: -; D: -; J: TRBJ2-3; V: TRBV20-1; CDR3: CSARDRRDTQYF; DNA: TGCAGTGCTAGGGATAGGAGGGATACGCAGTATTTT
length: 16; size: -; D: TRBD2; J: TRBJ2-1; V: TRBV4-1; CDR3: CASSQVFGGAYNEQFF; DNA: TGCGCCAGCAGCCAAGTTTTCGGGGGGGCCTACAATGAGCAGTTCTTC
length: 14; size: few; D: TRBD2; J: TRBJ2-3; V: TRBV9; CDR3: CASSASGVRDTQYF; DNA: TGTGCCAGCAGCGCTAGCGGAGTCAGAGATACGCAGTATTTT
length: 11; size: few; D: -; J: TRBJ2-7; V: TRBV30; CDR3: CAWGEFREQYF; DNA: TGTGCCTGGGGGGAATTCCGCGAGCAGTACTTC
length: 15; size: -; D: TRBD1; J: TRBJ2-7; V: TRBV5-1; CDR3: CASSLATGGDYEQYF; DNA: TGCGCCAGCAGCTTGGCCACAGGGGGCGATTACGAGCAGTACTTC
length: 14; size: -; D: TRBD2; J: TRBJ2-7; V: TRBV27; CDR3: CASRAGGIPFEQYF; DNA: TGTGCCAGCAGGGCGGGGGGGATCCCTTTCGAGCAGTACTTC
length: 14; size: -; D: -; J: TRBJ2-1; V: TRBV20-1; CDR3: CSARDTARANEQFF; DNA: TGCAGTGCTAGAGATACCGCCCGAGCCAATGAGCAGTTCTTC
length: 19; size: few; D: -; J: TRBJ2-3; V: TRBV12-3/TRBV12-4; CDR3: CASSLANWYLWGGTDTQYF; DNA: TGTGCCAGCAGTTTAGCGAATTGGTACCTTTGGGGGGGCACAGATACGCAGTATTTT
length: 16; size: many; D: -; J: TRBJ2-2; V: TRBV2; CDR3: CASRQGATANTGELFF; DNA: TGTGCCAGCAGGCAGGGAGCGACCGCGAACACCGGGGAGCTGTTTTTT
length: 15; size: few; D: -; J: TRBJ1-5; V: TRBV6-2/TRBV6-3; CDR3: CASSYPDGGDQPQHF; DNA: TGTGCCAGCAGTTACCCCGATGGGGGCGATCAGCCCCAGCATTTT
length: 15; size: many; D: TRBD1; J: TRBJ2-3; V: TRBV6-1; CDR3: CASRERGQASGGQYF; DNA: TGTGCCAGCAGGGAACGGGGACAGGCGAGTGGTGGGCAGTATTTT
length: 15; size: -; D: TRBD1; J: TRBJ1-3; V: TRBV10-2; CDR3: CASAPGQPAGNTIYF; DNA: TGCGCCAGCGCCCCGGGACAGCCGGCTGGAAACACCATATATTTT
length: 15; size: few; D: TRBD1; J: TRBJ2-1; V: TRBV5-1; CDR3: CASSYRQGGQNEQFF; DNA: TGCGCCAGCAGCTACAGACAGGGGGGTCAGAATGAGCAGTTCTTC
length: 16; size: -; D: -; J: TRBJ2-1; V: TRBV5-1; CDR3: CASSLSGDSTYNEQFF; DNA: TGCGCCAGCAGCTTATCGGGGGACAGCACCTACAATGAGCAGTTCTTC
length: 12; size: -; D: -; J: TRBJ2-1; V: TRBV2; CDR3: CASSVSYNEQFF; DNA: TGTGCCAGCAGTGTTAGCTACAATGAGCAGTTCTTC
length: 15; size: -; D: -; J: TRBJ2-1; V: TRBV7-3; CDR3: CASSRSASSYNEQFF; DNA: TGTGCCAGCAGCCGGAGCGCGAGCTCCTACAATGAGCAGTTCTTC
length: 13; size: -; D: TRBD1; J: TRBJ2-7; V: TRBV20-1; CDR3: CSARPGTGDEQYF; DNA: TGCAGTGCTAGACCCGGGACAGGGGACGAGCAGTACTTC
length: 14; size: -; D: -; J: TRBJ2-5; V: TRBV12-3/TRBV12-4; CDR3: CASCKPGRSETQYF; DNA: TGTGCCAGCTGCAAACCGGGGCGTAGCGAGACCCAGTACTTC
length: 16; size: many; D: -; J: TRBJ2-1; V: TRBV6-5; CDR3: CASSYFSSGHYNEQFF; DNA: TGTGCCAGCAGTTATTTTTCAAGCGGGCATTACAATGAGCAGTTCTTC
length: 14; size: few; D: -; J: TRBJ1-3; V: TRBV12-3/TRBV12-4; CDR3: CASTPESAGNTIYF; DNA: TGTGCCAGCACCCCCGAGTCCGCTGGAAACACCATATATTTT
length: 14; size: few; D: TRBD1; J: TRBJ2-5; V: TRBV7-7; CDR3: CASSPQDRAETQYF; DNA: TGTGCCAGCAGCCCGCAAGACAGGGCAGAGACCCAGTACTTC
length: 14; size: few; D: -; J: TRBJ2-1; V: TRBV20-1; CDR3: CSASFGTSYNEQFF; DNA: TGCAGTGCTAGTTTCGGGACCTCCTACAATGAGCAGTTCTTC
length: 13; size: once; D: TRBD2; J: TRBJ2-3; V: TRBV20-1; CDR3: CSGTSVLGDTQYF; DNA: TGCAGCGGGACTAGCGTCTTGGGAGATACGCAGTATTTT
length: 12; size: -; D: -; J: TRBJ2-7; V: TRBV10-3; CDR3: CAISEGRYEQYF; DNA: TGTGCCATCAGTGAGGGTAGATACGAGCAGTACTTC
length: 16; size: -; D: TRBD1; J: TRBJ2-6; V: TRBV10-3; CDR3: CAIRPGTGPGANVLTF; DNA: TGTGCCATCAGGCCCGGGACAGGCCCTGGGGCCAACGTCCTGACTTTC
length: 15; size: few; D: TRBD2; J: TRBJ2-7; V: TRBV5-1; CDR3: CASSSSGAYSYEQYF; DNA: TGCGCCAGCAGTTCTAGCGGGGCTTACTCCTACGAGCAGTACTTC
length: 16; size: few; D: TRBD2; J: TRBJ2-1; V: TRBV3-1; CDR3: CASSRTSGHSYNEQFF; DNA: TGTGCCAGCAGCAGGACTAGCGGGCACTCCTACAATGAGCAGTTCTTC
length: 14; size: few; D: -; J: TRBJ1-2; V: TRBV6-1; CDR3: CASSTLGRGYGYTF; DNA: TGTGCCAGCAGTACCCTAGGGAGGGGTTATGGCTACACCTTC
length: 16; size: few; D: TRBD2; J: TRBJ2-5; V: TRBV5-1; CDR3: CASTLGGGRDQETQYF; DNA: TGCGCCAGCACCCTCGGCGGCGGGAGGGACCAAGAGACCCAGTACTTC
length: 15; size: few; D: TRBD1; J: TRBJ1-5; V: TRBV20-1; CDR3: CSAHPGQGAAQPQHF; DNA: TGCAGTGCCCACCCGGGACAGGGAGCGGCTCAGCCCCAGCATTTT
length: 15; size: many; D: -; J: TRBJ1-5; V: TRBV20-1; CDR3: CSARDVGNSNQPQHF; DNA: TGCAGTGCTAGAGACGTGGGAAATAGCAATCAGCCCCAGCATTTT
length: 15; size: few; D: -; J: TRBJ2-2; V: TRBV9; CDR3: CASSVLATNTGELFF; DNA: TGTGCCAGCAGCGTTTTAGCGACGAACACCGGGGAGCTGTTTTTT
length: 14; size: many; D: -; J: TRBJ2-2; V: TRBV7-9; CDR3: CAGNNWDKAGELFF; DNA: TGTGCCGGCAACAACTGGGATAAGGCCGGGGAGCTGTTTTTT
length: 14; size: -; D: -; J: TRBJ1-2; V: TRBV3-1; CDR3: CASSQAGANYGYTF; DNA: TGTGCCAGCAGCCAAGCAGGGGCTAACTATGGCTACACCTTC
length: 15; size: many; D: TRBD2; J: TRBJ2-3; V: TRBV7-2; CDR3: CASSPRTSGRDTQYF; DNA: TGTGCCAGCAGCCCCCGGACTAGCGGGAGGGATACGCAGTATTTT
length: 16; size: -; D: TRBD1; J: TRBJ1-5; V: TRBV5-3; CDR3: CARSLWGQGARQPQHF; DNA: TGTGCCAGAAGCCTCTGGGGACAGGGGGCAAGGCAGCCCCAGCATTTT
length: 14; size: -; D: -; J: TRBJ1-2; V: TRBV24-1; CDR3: CATSDAGSNYGYTF; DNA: TGTGCCACCAGTGATGCCGGAAGCAACTATGGCTACACCTTC
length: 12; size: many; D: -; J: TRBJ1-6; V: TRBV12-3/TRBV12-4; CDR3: CASSLGQGTLHF; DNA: TGTGCCAGCAGTTTGGGGCAGGGGACCCTCCACTTT
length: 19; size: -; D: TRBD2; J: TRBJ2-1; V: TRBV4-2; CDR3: CASSQDGTSGRLTYNEQFF; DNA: TGTGCCAGCAGCCAAGATGGGACTAGCGGGAGGCTCACCTACAATGAGCAGTTCTTC
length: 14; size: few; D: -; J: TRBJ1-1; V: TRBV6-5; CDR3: CASSYGGGSTEAFF; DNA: TGTGCCAGCAGTTACGGGGGGGGATCCACTGAAGCTTTCTTT